Below, 3 T cell receptor beta chains from the same sample are listed, as sequenced in a study of stem cell transplantation in POMP-related autoinflammatory disease. Using immunoSEQ multiplex PCR, the repertoire was profiled, and TCRdb retains in-frame clones only, with some absent. Among approximately 65,000 clones, roughly 91% were seen once, and the ten largest hold more than 0.55%. The sample consisted of CD4+ T cells from PBMCs, taken after stem cell transplantation. The source is a human patient with POMP-related autoinflammation and immune dysregulation (PRAID). The graft donor may have contributed some T cells.

The chain is built from TRBV6-1 and TRBJ1-2, with a weak D call TRBD1 (5 bases). There are 12 residues in the CDR3. The V and J ends lost 2 bases and 8 bases respectively, with 9 bases between them. Germline values: CDR1 MNHNS, CDR2 SASEGT. CDR3 coding DNA: TGTGCCAGCAGTGAAACACGGGACGGCTACACCTTC. Translated, it gives CASSETRDGYTF.

A few counts support this clone. The rearrangement joins TRBV28 to TRBJ1-5; D perhaps matches TRBD1 (5 bases). The CDR3 consists of 17 residues. From germline, CDR1 is MDHEN and CDR2 SYDVKM. The V end lost 0 bases, the J end lost 2 bases, and 14 bases lay between the germline ends. The CDR3 protein is CASSLWPRGRGNQPQHF. In DNA form, the CDR3 reads TGTGCCAGCAGTTTATGGCCTCGGGGCAGGGGCAATCAGCCCCAGCATTTT.

This chain links TRBV28 with TRBJ1-5; 9 bases are shared with TRBD1. Losses at the gene ends were 4 bases for V and 6 bases for J; bases not matched to a gene: 7. Germline assignment: CDR1 MDHEN and CDR2 SYDVKM. The CDR3 runs 15 residues. The CDR3 coding sequence is TGTGCCAGCAGTTCCACGGACAGGGGAGGTCAGCCCCAGCATTTT. Its protein is CASSSTDRGGQPQHF. Combining the CDR3 with reference TRBV28 and TRBJ1-5 gives the whole variable domain DVKVTQSSRYLVKRTGEKVFLECVQDMDHENMFWYRQDPGLGLRLIYFSYDVKMKEKGDIPEGYSVSREKKERFSLILESASTNQTSMYLCASSSTDRGGQPQHFGDGTRLSIL.